This T cell receptor beta chain was sequenced in a study of blood T cell repertoires in COVID-19. About the research overall: The origin of the acute and convalescent COVID-19 samples was the United States, Italy and Spain.

Assignment of participants to cohorts was predicated upon participant-reported clinical history. Data came from immunoSEQ multiplex PCR; TCRdb stores just in-frame clones and leaves some out. The profile covers some 350,000 clones, with about 90% appearing a single time and about 5% taken by the ten largest. Sequencing input: PBMCs or T cells enriched from blood (not recorded which). The sequence was obtained from a man aged 30 to 39 who had recovered from COVID-19.

CDR3 DNA: TGTGCCAGTAGTATGGGGGCCGGGGAAAAACTGTTTTTT. Translating it yields CASSMGAGEKLFF. The chain has TRBV19 and TRBJ1-4; the D gene is possibly TRBD1 (6 bases). V was clipped by 3 bases and J by 8 bases, with 10 bases between them. CDR1 LNHDA and CDR2 SQIVND come from the germline V gene (reference sequence). The CDR3 runs to 13 residues.